Following are 4 T cell receptor beta chains from one sample sequenced in a study of T cells in Graves' hyperthyroidism and ophthalmopathy. Amplified TCR beta CDR3 regions derived from RNA transcripts. HTBI primers were the set used in a first-round RT-PCR of the TCR CDR3. TCRdb ran MiXCR on the multiplex PCR reads and lists one entry per CDR3 protein. This table holds some 500,000 distinct CDR3 sequences, around 22% found once. The sample comprised blood. The receptor source for this set is a woman aged 25 to 39 with Graves' ophthalmopathy.

The table lists this clonotype with a few counts. V usage is TRBV12-3 or TRBV12-4 and J usage is TRBJ2-3; 10 positions agree with TRBD2. The CDR3 has 15 amino acids. The V segment lost 4 bases and the J segment 1 base; nucleotides outside the gene matches: 2. This CDR3 reads CASSSTSGGTDTQYF. Written as DNA, the CDR3 is TGTGCCAGCAGTTCCACTAGCGGGGGCACAGATACGCAGTATTTT.

This clonotype was seen many times. V and J are TRBV5-1 and TRBJ2-5; possible D gene TRBD2, 5 bases. This CDR3 comprises 15 residues. Germline CDR1 reads SGHRS; CDR2 reads YFSETQ. The V gene lost 4 bases and the J gene lost 4 bases, with 17 bases spanning the gap. The CDR3 protein is CASSTGTGILETQYF. The CDR3 coding sequence is TGCGCCAGCAGCACGGGAACCGGGATACTAGAGACCCAGTACTTC.

The chain joins TRBV6-4 to TRBJ2-2, with TRBD2 matching over 7 bases. CDR3 length: 14 residues. Germline V gene data show CDR1 as MRHNA and CDR2 as SNTAGT. V was pared by 4 bases and J by 6 bases, with 5 bases of the junction left unmatched. CDR3 sequence reads: CASSATSYAGELFF. The CDR3 DNA sequence: TGTGCCAGCAGTGCGACTAGCTACGCCGGGGAGCTGTTTTTT.

V gene TRBV19 combines with J gene TRBJ1-2, with 9 bases fitting TRBD1. This CDR3 contains 16 residues. CDR1 and CDR2 from the germline V gene are LNHDA and SQIVND (reference sequence). The J segment lost 4 bases and the V segment lost 5 bases, leaving 11 bases of the junction unmatched. In nucleotides, the CDR3 is TGTGCCAGTAGTCTCCGACCGGGACAGGGCCTCTATGGCTACACCTTC. It is translated as CASSLRPGQGLYGYTF.